This T cell receptor (beta chain) is drawn from a study of T cell clusters in autoimmune cytopenias. Germline V gene data show CDR1 as LNHDA and CDR2 as SQIVND (reference sequence). This CDR3 has 12 residues. One tube held mixed TRB-A and TRB-B primer pools for touch-down PCR. TCRdb re-called the multiplex PCR reads, yielding one record per CDR3 amino acid sequence without DNA. This sample's table reports 3,500 or so distinct CDR3 sequences. Measured by frequency, this clonotype is medium-sized. Each sample's input was about 270 ng genomic DNA, 30,000 to 45,000 genome equivalents. V is TRBV19 and J is TRBJ1-6. This TCR came from a human donor with an autoimmune cytopenia or autoimmune hepatitis (not recorded which). Source material: peripheral blood. The CDR3: CASAGPNSPLHF.